The 15 T cell receptor beta chains presented below share a single source sample, sequenced in a study of T cells in women clearing cervical HPV infection. Assay used: immunoSEQ multiplex PCR; TCRdb lists only in-frame clones, some missing. In all, the sample yields about 36,000 clones. Sequencing input: blood buffy coat. Receptor source: a woman between 18 and 70 years old with a cervical HPV16 infection that either progressed to CIN3+ or cleared (not recorded which).

CDR3 protein: CSARDQRVGQPQHF. The sequenced CDR3 bases are TGCAGTGCTAGAGATCAGCGGGTTGGCCAGCCC. The genes are TRBV20-1 and TRBJ1-5; D gene uncertain. The read ends 3 residues early relative to the CDR3; the germline J gene fills the gap. Germline V gene sequence: CDR1 DFQATT, CDR2 SNEGSKA (reference sequence). V shed 0 bases and J shed 7 bases, with 13 bases lying between them. CDR3 length: 14 residues.

This clone is medium-sized by frequency. The sequenced fragment ends 3 residues before the CDR3 boundary, so the rest is inferred from the germline J gene. The chain carries TRBV18 and TRBJ1-1, with TRBD1 matching 8 bases. CDR1 is KGHSH, CDR2 LQKENI, per germline. The CDR3 sequence is 12 residues long. The sequenced CDR3 bases are TGTGCCAGCTCTCGCCGACAGGGGGAA. Protein sequence: CASSRRQGE. The whole CDR3 region reads CASSRRQGEAFF.

In regard to this clone: The CDR3 end is not reached by the read, which stops 3 residues before it; the germline J gene fills it in. This sequence joins TRBV6-1 and TRBJ2-6; D remains unclear. V lost 1 base and J lost 1, with 5 bases in between. Germline V gene data show CDR1 as MNHNS and CDR2 as SASEGT. The CDR3 has 15 residues. The covered CDR3 bases are TGTGCCAGCAGTGAAGTTTCTTCTGGGGCCAACGTC. Residues: CASSEVSSGANV. The entire CDR3 protein reads CASSEVSSGANVLTF.

Details on this clone: The CDR3 end lies 3 residues beyond the end of the read and is filled in from the germline J gene. V usage is TRBV5-1 and J usage is TRBJ2-3, with no clear D. The germline V and J ends were trimmed by 4 bases and 0 bases, with 9 bases remaining between them. The germline V gene encodes CDR1 SGHRS and CDR2 YFSETQ. CDR3 length: 14 amino acids. CDR3 protein: CASSPKTSTDTQYF. The covered CDR3 bases are TGCGCCAGCAGCCCGAAAACTAGCACAGATACG.

This CDR3 reads CASNRAGSTDTQYF. Partial CDR3 DNA: TGTGCCAGTAACCGGGCGGGGAGCACAGATACG. The genes are TRBV19 and TRBJ2-3; possible D gene TRBD2, 6 bases. Sequencing ends 3 residues short of the CDR3 end; the germline J gene provides the rest. The germline CDR1 and CDR2 sequences are LNHDA and SQIVND (reference sequence). The CDR3 is 14 residues long. Deletions cut 7 bases from V and 0 bases from J, with 11 bases between.

Note on this clone: The read ends 3 residues before the CDR3 terminus; that terminus is restored from the germline J gene. The V call is TRBV7-3, the J call TRBJ1-1; 7 bases are shared with TRBD1. In germline, CDR1 is SGHTA, CDR2 FQGTGA. Trimming cost V 5 bases and J 5 bases; bases outside gene matches: 11. The length of the CDR3 is 15 residues. CDR3 bases read: TGTGCCAGCAGCCCGGGGACAGTCTCGGGGACTGAA. This translates into CASSPGTVSGTE. The CDR3 as a whole reads CASSPGTVSGTEAFF.

Details on this clone: The read gets to within 3 residues of the CDR3 end, and the germline J gene fills in the rest. The chain is built from TRBV11-2 and TRBJ2-7; 9 positions agree with TRBD1. After removal of 5 bases from V and 5 bases from J, the junction contained 10 bases not matched to a gene. CDR1 and CDR2 from the germline V gene are SGHAT and FQNNGV. The CDR3 has 15 amino acids. The CDR3 protein is CASSPLRDRVHEQYF. Incomplete CDR3 DNA: TGTGCCAGCAGCCCACTCCGGGACAGGGTTCACGAG.

As to this clone: The read stops 3 residues short of the end of the CDR3; the missing end is completed from the germline J gene. The chain couples TRBV7-8 to TRBJ2-5, with 10 bases aligning to TRBD1. The CDR3 sequence is 16 residues long. Germline V gene sequence: CDR1 SGHVS, CDR2 FQNEAQ. The ends lost 0 bases at V and 5 bases at J; junction bases unmatched: 6. CDR3 bases read: TGTGCCAGCAGCTTAGCGGCCGGACAGGGGGACGAGACC. This gives the protein CASSLAAGQGDET. The entire CDR3 sequence reads CASSLAAGQGDETQYF.

Details on this clone: The junction and the germline gene differ at one end; a read error may be behind it. Sequencing ends 3 residues short of the CDR3 end; the germline J gene provides the rest. The V call is TRBV4-2, the J call TRBJ1-4, with D uncertain. Germline V gene sequence: CDR1 LGHNA, CDR2 YNFKEQ. CDR3 length: 15 amino acids. This chain's CDR3 is CASSQEGRGNEKLFF. The CDR3 bases that were read are TGCGCCAGCAGCCAAGAAGGACGGGGTAATGAAAAA.

As concerns this clone: The read ends 3 residues shy of where the CDR3 ends; the end is completed using the germline J gene. This chain uses TRBV7-6 with TRBJ2-7; 7 nucleotides line up with TRBD1. Germline CDR1 SGHVS, CDR2 FNYEAQ. V trimming: 5 bases; J trimming: 3 bases; junction bases outside the gene matches: 7. The CDR3 runs 14 residues. The CDR3 region is CASSANRGNYEQYF. CDR3 bases read: TGTGCCAGCAGCGCCAACAGGGGTAACTACGAG.

Concerning this clone: Read data end 3 residues before the CDR3 end; the end is taken from the germline J gene. The chain uses TRBV19 and TRBJ2-2, with 9 positions matching TRBD1. The germline CDR1 and CDR2 sequences are LNHDA and SQIVND (reference sequence). This CDR3 region has 13 residues. V lost 9 bases and J lost 6; bases outside the gene matches: 5. Incomplete CDR3 DNA: TGTGCCAGCAGACAGGGGGTGGCCGGGGAG. This encodes CASRQGVAGE. The full CDR3 is CASRQGVAGELFF.

Remarks on this clone: The CDR3 end is not reached by the read, which stops 3 residues before it; the germline J gene fills it in. The rearrangement joins TRBV28 to TRBJ2-5; TRBD2 matches at 14 bases. This CDR3 spans 17 amino acids. V shed 4 bases and J 5 bases; nucleotides not matched to a gene: 9. The germline V gene has CDR1 MDHEN and CDR2 SYDVKM. The sequenced CDR3 bases are TGTGCCAGCAGTTACCGACTAGCGGGAGGGCCTGGGGAGACC. As protein: CASSYRLAGGPGET. The entire CDR3 reads CASSYRLAGGPGETQYF. Full variable domain (missing parts from reference TRBV28 and TRBJ2-5): DVKVTQSSRYLVKRTGEKVFLECVQDMDHENMFWYRQDPGLGLRLIYFSYDVKMKEKGDIPEGYSVSREKKERFSLILESASTNQTSMYLCASSYRLAGGPGETQYFGPGTRLLVL.

Points on this clone: The read ends 3 residues before the CDR3 terminus; that terminus is restored from the germline J gene. The chain is built from TRBV2 and TRBJ1-3; weak D call: TRBD1 (6 bases). CDR1 and CDR2 (germline): SNHLY, FYNNEI. V was trimmed by 6 bases and J by 0 bases, leaving 15 bases between them. The CDR3 spans 16 residues. CDR3 residues: CASSPQGQRSGNTIYF. The part of the CDR3 DNA that was read is TGTGCCAGCAGCCCCCAGGGACAACGCTCTGGAAACACC.

A note on this clone: An end of the junction differs from the germline gene, which may be a read error. With the read ending 3 residues before the CDR3 end, the germline J gene is used to fill in that end. V and J are TRBV7-7 and TRBJ2-1, with D perhaps matching TRBD1 (6 bases). CDR3 size: 13 residues. The V gene's germline CDR1 is SSHAT and CDR2 FNYEAQ (reference sequence). CDR3 sequence reads: CASSLSGDNEQFF. Incomplete CDR3 DNA: TGTGCTAGCAGCTTATCAGGGGACAATGAG.

With respect to this clone: Coverage ceases 3 residues before the CDR3 finishes, and the germline J gene fills in the end. V is TRBV15 and J is TRBJ1-4; 8 nucleotides match TRBD1. The J segment lost 4 bases and the V segment lost 3 bases, leaving 7 bases of the junction unmatched. The CDR3 extends over 16 amino acids. Per the germline V gene, CDR1 is LNHNV and CDR2 is YYDKDF (reference sequence). The DNA read from the CDR3 is TGTGCCACCAGCAGCCCCCACAGGGGGGATAATGAAAAA. Its protein is CATSSPHRGDNEK. The whole CDR3 protein is CATSSPHRGDNEKLFF.